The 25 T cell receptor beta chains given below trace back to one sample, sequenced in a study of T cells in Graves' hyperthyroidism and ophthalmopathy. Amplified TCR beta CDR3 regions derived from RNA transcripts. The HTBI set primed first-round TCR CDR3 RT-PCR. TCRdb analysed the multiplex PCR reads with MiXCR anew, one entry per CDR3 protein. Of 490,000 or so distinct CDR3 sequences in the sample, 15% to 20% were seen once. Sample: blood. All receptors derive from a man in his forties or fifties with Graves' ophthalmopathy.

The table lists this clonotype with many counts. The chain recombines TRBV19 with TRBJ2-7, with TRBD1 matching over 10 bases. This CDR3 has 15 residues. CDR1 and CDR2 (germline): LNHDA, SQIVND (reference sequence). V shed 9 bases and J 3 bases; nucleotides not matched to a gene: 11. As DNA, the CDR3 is TGTGCCAGCGTTGGTTGGGGACAGGGGTACTACGAGCAGTACTTC. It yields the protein CASVGWGQGYYEQYF.

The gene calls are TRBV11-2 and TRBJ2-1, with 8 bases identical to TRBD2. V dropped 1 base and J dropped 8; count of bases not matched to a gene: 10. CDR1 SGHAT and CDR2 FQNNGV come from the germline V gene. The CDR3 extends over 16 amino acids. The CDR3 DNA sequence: TGTGCCAGCAGCTTAGGGTGGAGCGGGAGAGGGCATGAGCAGTTCTTC. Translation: CASSLGWSGRGHEQFF.

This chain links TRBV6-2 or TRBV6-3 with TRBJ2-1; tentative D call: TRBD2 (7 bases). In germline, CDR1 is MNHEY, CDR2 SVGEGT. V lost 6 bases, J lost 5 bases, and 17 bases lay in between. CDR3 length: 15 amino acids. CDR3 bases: TGTGCCAGCAGAGAGCTAGGGGGGGCAGACAATGAGCAGTTCTTC. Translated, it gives CASRELGGADNEQFF.

The CDR3 DNA is TGCGCCAGCAGCCAAGATGGGGAGAGGGGGCGAGTCTCTGGGGCCAACGTCCTGACTTTC. Its protein product is CASSQDGERGRVSGANVLTF. The V call is TRBV4-1, the J call TRBJ2-6, with TRBD1 matching over 7 bases. V shed 0 bases, J shed 0 bases, and the junction held 11 bases outside the gene matches. The CDR3 has 20 residues. CDR1 is MGHRA and CDR2 is YSYEKL in the germline V gene.

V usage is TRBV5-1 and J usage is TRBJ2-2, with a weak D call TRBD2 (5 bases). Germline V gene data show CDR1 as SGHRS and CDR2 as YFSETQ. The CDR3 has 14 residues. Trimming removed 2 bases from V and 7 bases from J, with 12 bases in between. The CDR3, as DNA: TGCGCCAGCAGCTTAAGGGAGAATTACGGGGAGCTGTTTTTT. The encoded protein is CASSLRENYGELFF. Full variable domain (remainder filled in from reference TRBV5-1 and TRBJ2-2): KAGVTQTPRYLIKTRGQQVTLSCSPISGHRSVSWYQQTPGQGLQFLFEYFSETQRNKGNFPGRFSGRQFSNSRSEMNVSTLELGDSALYLCASSLRENYGELFFGEGSRLTVL.

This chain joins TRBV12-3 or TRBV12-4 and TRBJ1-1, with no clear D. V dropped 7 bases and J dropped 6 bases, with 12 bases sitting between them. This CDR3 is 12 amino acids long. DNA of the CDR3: TGTGCCAGCACCCGTTACGTGGCTGAAGCTTTCTTT. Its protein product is CASTRYVAEAFF.

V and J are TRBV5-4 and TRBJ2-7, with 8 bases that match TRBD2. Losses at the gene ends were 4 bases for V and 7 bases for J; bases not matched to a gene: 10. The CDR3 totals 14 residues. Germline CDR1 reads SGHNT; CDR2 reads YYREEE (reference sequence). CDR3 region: CASSRSGGGREQYF. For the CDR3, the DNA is TGTGCCAGCAGCCGGAGCGGGGGAGGCAGGGAGCAGTACTTC.

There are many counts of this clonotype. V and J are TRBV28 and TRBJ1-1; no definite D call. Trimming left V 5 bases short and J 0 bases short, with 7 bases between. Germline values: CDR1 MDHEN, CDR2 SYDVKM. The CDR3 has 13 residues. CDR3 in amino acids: CASSDNMNTEAFF. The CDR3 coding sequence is TGTGCCAGCAGTGACAACATGAACACTGAAGCTTTCTTT.

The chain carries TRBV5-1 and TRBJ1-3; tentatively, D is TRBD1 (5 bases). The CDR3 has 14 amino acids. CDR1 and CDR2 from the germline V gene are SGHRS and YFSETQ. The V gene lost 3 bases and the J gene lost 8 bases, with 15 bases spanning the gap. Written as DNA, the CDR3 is TGCGCCAGCAGCTCCGGGGGGGGTCGTGACACCATATATTTT. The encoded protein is CASSSGGGRDTIYF.

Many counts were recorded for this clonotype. CDR3 DNA sequence: TGTGCCAGCAGCCAATCTTCCACGCCGCGCGCTTTCTTT. Protein sequence: CASSQSSTPRAFF. V usage is TRBV6-2 or TRBV6-3 and J usage is TRBJ1-1; D unclear. The ends were cut back, 6 bases at V and 11 bases at J, with 19 bases in the middle. The CDR3 is 13 amino acids. From germline, CDR1 is MNHEY and CDR2 SVGEGT.

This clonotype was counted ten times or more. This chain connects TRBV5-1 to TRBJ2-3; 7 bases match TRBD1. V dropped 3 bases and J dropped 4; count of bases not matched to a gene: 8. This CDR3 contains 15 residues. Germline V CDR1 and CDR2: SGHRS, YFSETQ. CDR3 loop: CASSSGQVKSDTQYF. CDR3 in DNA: TGCGCCAGCAGCTCCGGACAGGTTAAGTCAGATACGCAGTATTTT.

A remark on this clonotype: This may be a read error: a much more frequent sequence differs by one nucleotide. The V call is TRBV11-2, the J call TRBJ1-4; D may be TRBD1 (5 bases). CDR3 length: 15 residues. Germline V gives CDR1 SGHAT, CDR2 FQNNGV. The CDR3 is CASSLGDLTNGKLFF. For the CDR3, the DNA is TGTGCCAGCAGCTTGGGGGACCTAACTAATGGAAAACTGTTTTTT.

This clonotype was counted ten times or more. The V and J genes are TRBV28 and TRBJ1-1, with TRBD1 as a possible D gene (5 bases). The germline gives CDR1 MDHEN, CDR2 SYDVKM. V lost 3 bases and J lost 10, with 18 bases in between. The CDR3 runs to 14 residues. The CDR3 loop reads CASSFPGYWLGAFF. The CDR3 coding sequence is TGTGCCAGCAGTTTCCCAGGGTACTGGTTGGGAGCTTTCTTT.

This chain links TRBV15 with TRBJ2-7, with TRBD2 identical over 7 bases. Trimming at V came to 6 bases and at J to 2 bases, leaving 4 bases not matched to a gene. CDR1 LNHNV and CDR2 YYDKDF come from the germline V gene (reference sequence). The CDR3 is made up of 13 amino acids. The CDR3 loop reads CATSAGDAYEQYF. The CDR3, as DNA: TGTGCCACCAGTGCGGGGGACGCCTACGAGCAGTACTTC.

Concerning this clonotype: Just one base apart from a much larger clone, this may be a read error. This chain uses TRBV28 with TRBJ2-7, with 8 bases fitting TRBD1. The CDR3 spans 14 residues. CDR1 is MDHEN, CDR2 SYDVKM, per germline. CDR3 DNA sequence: TGTGCCAGCAGTACCCGGGACAGGTCCTACGCGCAGTACTTC. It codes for CASSTRDRSYAQYF.

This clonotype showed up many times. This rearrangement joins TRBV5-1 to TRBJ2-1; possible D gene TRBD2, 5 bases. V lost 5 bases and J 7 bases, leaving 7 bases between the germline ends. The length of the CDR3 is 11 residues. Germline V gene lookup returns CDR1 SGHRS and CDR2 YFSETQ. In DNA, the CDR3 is TGCGCCAGCAGTATAGCGAATGAGCAGTTCTTC. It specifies CASSIANEQFF.

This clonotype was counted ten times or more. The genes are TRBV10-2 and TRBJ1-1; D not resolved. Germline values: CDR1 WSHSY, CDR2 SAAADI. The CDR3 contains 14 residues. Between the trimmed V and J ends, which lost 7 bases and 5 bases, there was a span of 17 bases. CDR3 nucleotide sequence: TGCGCCAGCACGCAGGCGAAGGGAAGTACTGAAGCTTTCTTT. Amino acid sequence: CASTQAKGSTEAFF.

As DNA, the CDR3 is TGTGCCAGCAGTTCTGCGGGAGGGAAAGATACGCAGTATTTT. It specifies CASSSAGGKDTQYF. V gene TRBV6-2 or TRBV6-3 combines with J gene TRBJ2-3; 9 bases align to TRBD2. V was pared by 4 bases and J by 5 bases, with 4 bases of the junction left unmatched. The CDR3 loop spans 14 amino acids. Germline V CDR1 and CDR2: MNHEY, SVGEGT.

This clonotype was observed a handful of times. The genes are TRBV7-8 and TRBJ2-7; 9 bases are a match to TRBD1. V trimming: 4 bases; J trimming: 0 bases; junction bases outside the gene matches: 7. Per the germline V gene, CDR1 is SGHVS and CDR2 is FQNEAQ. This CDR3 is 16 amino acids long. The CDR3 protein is CASSSDRGFNSYEQYF. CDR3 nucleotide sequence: TGTGCCAGCAGCTCGGACAGGGGATTTAACTCCTACGAGCAGTACTTC.

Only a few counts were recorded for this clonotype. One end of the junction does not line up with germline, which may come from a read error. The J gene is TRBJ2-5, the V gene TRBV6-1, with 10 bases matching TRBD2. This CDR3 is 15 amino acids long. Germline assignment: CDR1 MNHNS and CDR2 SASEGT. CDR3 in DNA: TGTGCCATCAGTGAGTCTACTAGCGGGGAGGAGACCCAGTACTTC. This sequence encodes CAISESTSGEETQYF.

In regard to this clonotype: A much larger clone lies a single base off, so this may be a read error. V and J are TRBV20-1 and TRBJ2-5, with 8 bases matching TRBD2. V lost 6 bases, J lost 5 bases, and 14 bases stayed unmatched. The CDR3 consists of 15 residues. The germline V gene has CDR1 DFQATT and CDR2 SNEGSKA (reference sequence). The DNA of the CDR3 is TGCAGTGCAATCCGAATGGGACTAGTGGGGGAGACCCAGTACTTC. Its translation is CSAIRMGLVGETQYF.

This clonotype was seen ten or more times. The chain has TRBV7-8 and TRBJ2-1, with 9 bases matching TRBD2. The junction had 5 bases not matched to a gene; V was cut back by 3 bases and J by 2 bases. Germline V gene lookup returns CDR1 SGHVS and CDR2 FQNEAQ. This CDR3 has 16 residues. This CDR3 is CASSFPSSGAYNEQFF. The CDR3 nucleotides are TGTGCCAGCAGCTTCCCGTCTAGCGGGGCCTACAATGAGCAGTTCTTC.

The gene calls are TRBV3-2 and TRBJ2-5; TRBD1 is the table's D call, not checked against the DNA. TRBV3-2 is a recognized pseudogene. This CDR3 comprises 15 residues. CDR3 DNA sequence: TGTGCCAGCAGCCAAGAGAACCGGGCAGAGGAGACCCAGTACTTC. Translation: CASSQENRAEETQYF.

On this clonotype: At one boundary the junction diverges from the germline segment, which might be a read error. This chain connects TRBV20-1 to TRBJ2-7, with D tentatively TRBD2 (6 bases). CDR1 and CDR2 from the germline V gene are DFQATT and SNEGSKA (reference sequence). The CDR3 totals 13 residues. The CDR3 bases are TGCAGTGCGGGCCGGGGGTTCTCCGACGAGCAGTACTTC. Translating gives CSAGRGFSDEQYF.

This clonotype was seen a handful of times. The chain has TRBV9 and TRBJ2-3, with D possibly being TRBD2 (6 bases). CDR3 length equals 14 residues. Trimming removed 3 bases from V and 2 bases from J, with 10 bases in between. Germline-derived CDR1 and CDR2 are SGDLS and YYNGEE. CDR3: CASSGRGLTDTQYF. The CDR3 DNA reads TGTGCCAGCAGCGGGAGGGGACTCACAGATACGCAGTATTTT.